Listed below are T cell receptor beta chains from one sample, sequenced in a study of blood T cell repertoires in COVID-19. The assay was immunoSEQ multiplex PCR, and TCRdb's table has in-frame clones only and misses some. The table lists approximately 250,000 clones, about 82% of them singletons. Material: peripheral blood. The origin of the receptors is an elderly woman with COVID-19, enrolled during active disease. The CDR3 runs from the conserved cysteine through the conserved F or W. The D gene is left open where the match is weak. For some rows the clone size is stated as once, few or many, or as a class when expanded; others skip it.

d_call,clone_size,v_call,j_call,cdr3_aa,cdr3_nt
NA,once,TRBV2,TRBJ2-5,CASSRTREDETQYF,TGTGCCAGCAGCAGAACTAGAGAGGACGAGACCCAGTACTTC
NA,NA,TRBV7-9,TRBJ2-3,CASSLGHPNADTQYF,TGTGCCAGCAGCTTAGGACATCCCAATGCAGATACGCAGTATTTT
NA,NA,TRBV5-5,TRBJ2-3,CASSLLRGGTGSTDTQYF,TGTGCCAGCAGCTTACTTAGGGGGGGCACAGGGAGCACAGATACGCAGTATTTT
TRBD1,NA,TRBV3-1/TRBV3-2,TRBJ1-5,CASSLGTGPSNQPQHF,TGTGCCAGCAGCCTGGGGACAGGTCCGAGCAATCAGCCCCAGCATTTT
NA,NA,TRBV12-3/TRBV12-4,TRBJ2-2,CASSLSVGELFF,TGTGCCAGCAGCCTCTCGGTTGGGGAGCTGTTTTTT
NA,NA,TRBV2,TRBJ1-1,CASSERDLPNTEAFF,TGTGCCAGCAGTGAACGGGACTTACCGAACACTGAAGCTTTCTTT
NA,NA,TRBV5-4,TRBJ1-5,CASSFQTDFSNQPQHF,TGTGCCAGCAGCTTCCAGACAGATTTTAGCAATCAGCCCCAGCATTTT
TRBD2,NA,TRBV5-1,TRBJ2-1,CASSFGGYNEQFF,TGCGCCAGCAGCTTCGGGGGGTACAATGAGCAGTTCTTC
TRBD1,once,TRBV30,TRBJ1-1,CAQQGMKAAFF,TGTGCCCAACAGGGGATGAAAGCAGCTTTCTTT
NA,NA,TRBV28,TRBJ2-4,CASSFPVRTGENIQYF,TGTGCCAGCAGTTTCCCCGTCCGGACGGGGGAAAACATTCAGTACTTC
NA,NA,TRBV28,TRBJ1-2,CASSGRGEANYGYTF,TGTGCCAGCAGTGGCCGCGGGGAAGCTAACTATGGCTACACCTTC
TRBD1,few,TRBV24-1,TRBJ1-4,CATSDTGGTNEKLFF,TGTGCCACCAGTGATACAGGGGGCACTAATGAAAAACTGTTTTTT
NA,NA,TRBV19,TRBJ1-1,CASSMIRGSNTEAFF,TGTGCCAGTAGTATGATCCGGGGTAGCAACACTGAAGCTTTCTTT
TRBD1,NA,TRBV5-5,TRBJ1-1,CASSRGGKNTEAFF,TGTGCCAGCAGCAGAGGGGGCAAGAACACTGAAGCTTTCTTT
NA,NA,TRBV7-2,TRBJ1-5,CASSYRRGSNQPQHF,TGTGCCAGCAGCTACCGGAGGGGCAGCAATCAGCCCCAGCATTTT
TRBD1,NA,TRBV28,TRBJ1-5,CASSTVQGGGNQPQHF,TGTGCCAGCAGCACAGTCCAAGGGGGCGGCAATCAGCCCCAGCATTTT
TRBD1,once,TRBV4-3,TRBJ1-1,CASSQEVQGVNTEAFF,TGCGCCAGCAGCCAAGAAGTACAGGGGGTGAACACTGAAGCTTTCTTT
NA,NA,TRBV25-1,TRBJ2-7,CASSEPGQPEQYF,TGTGCCAGCAGTGAACCCGGACAGCCCGAGCAGTACTTC
NA,NA,TRBV5-5,TRBJ1-2,CASSLERRLGQNF,TGTGCCAGCAGCTTGGAACGGCGGCTTGGCCAAAACTTC
NA,NA,TRBV6-1,TRBJ1-1,CASSDIPGGNTEAFF,TGTGCCAGCAGTGATATTCCCGGAGGGAACACTGAAGCTTTCTTT
NA,NA,TRBV5-1,TRBJ1-3,CASSGTGSGNTIYF,TGCGCCAGCAGCGGAACAGGGTCTGGAAACACCATATATTTT
NA,NA,TRBV3-1/TRBV3-2,TRBJ2-2,CASSSGVGELFF,TGTGCCAGCAGCTCGGGGGTCGGGGAGCTGTTTTTT
NA,NA,TRBV6-5,TRBJ2-7,CASSPTSVPYEQYF,TGTGCCAGCAGTCCGACATCGGTCCCTTACGAGCAGTACTTC
NA,NA,TRBV18,TRBJ1-6,CASSPSRSSYNSPLHF,TGTGCCAGCTCCCCCAGTCGGAGCTCCTATAATTCACCCCTCCACTTT
TRBD2,NA,TRBV28,TRBJ2-2,CASSPSGARTGELFF,TGTGCCAGCAGTCCTAGCGGGGCTAGGACCGGGGAGCTGTTTTTT
TRBD2,NA,TRBV6-1,TRBJ2-5,CASSEARRGGVETQYF,TGTGCCAGCAGTGAAGCAAGGCGGGGGGGAGTGGAGACCCAGTACTTC
NA,NA,TRBV7-8,TRBJ1-1,CASSQSQLNTEAFF,TGTGCCAGCAGCCAGAGCCAACTGAACACTGAAGCTTTCTTT
NA,NA,TRBV6-5,TRBJ1-1,CASSYLRGNTEAFF,TGTGCCAGCAGTTACCTCAGGGGGAACACTGAAGCTTTCTTT
TRBD1,once,TRBV2,TRBJ2-1,CASSRKTGGAYNEQFF,TGTGCCAGCAGCCGTAAAACAGGGGGCGCCTACAATGAGCAGTTCTTC
TRBD1,once,TRBV6-1,TRBJ1-2,CASGGTAFSPTPSAYGYTF,TGTGCCAGCGGTGGGACAGCCTTCAGCCCCACCCCTTCTGCCTATGGCTACACCTTC
TRBD1,NA,TRBV11-2,TRBJ1-2,CASSSLQGAGNYGYTF,TGTGCCAGCAGCTCCTTACAGGGGGCAGGGAACTATGGCTACACCTTC
NA,NA,TRBV28,TRBJ1-1,CASSRQGQTEAFF,TGTGCCAGCAGCCGCCAGGGTCAGACTGAAGCTTTCTTT
TRBD2,NA,TRBV24-1,TRBJ2-1,CATSDPGTSGGARGNEQFF,TGTGCCACCAGTGACCCCGGGACTAGCGGGGGGGCCAGGGGCAATGAGCAGTTCTTC
NA,NA,TRBV7-2,TRBJ1-5,CASSLTADQPQHF,TGTGCCAGCAGCTTAACAGCTGATCAGCCCCAGCATTTT
TRBD1,once,TRBV4-2,TRBJ1-2,CASSQMGTGYYGYTF,TGTGCCAGCAGCCAGATGGGGACAGGTTACTATGGCTACACCTTC
TRBD1,NA,TRBV6-5,TRBJ1-3,CASSSPDGQGYSTIYF,TGTGCCAGCAGTTCCCCCGACGGACAGGGGTACTCCACCATATATTTT
NA,few,TRBV4-2,TRBJ1-3,CASSQEPGQSSGNTIYF,TGTGCCAGCAGCCAAGAGCCGGGACAAAGCTCTGGAAACACCATATATTTT
TRBD1,NA,TRBV5-1,TRBJ2-1,CASSSGTVGNEQFF,TGCGCCAGCAGCTCCGGGACAGTAGGTAATGAGCAGTTCTTC
NA,NA,TRBV14,TRBJ1-6,CASSLSGRNSPLHF,TGTGCCAGCAGCCTCAGCGGTCGGAATTCACCCCTCCACTTT
NA,NA,TRBV9,TRBJ2-2,CASSTATLAGELFF,TGTGCCAGCAGCACTGCAACCTTGGCCGGGGAGCTGTTTTTT
TRBD2,NA,TRBV10-3,TRBJ2-3,CATLAGARTDTQYF,TGCGCCACTTTAGCGGGGGCCCGCACAGATACGCAGTATTTT